The 4 T cell receptor beta chains listed next were all sequenced from one sample in a study of graft-versus-host responses after intestinal transplantation. Sequenced by immunoSEQ multiplex PCR; TCRdb stores in-frame clones only, minus some. The sample comprises about 100,000 clones, roughly 86% of which are singletons, and less than 0.85% rests with the top ten. For these TCRs, the target antigens are not known. The specimen was unstimulated CD4+ T cells sorted from spleen or lymph node cells, collected before transplant. Receptor source: a human donor who was the organ donor for an intestinal transplant.

V is TRBV7-6 and J is TRBJ1-6; weak D call: TRBD1 (5 bases). This CDR3 spans 15 amino acids. Germline V gene lookup returns CDR1 SGHVS and CDR2 FNYEAQ. V was cut by 0 bases and J by 4 bases, with 7 bases left in between. The CDR3 spells CASSLAPGYNSPLHF. CDR3 in DNA: TGTGCCAGCAGCTTAGCGCCAGGGTATAATTCACCCCTCCACTTT. Full variable domain (remainder filled in from reference TRBV7-6 and TRBJ1-6): GAGVSQSPRYKVTKRGQDVALRCDPISGHVSLYWYRQALGQGPEFLTYFNYEAQQDKSGLPNDRFSAERPEGSISTLTIQRTEQRDSAMYRCASSLAPGYNSPLHFGNGTRLTVT.

The chain joins TRBV11-3 to TRBJ2-2, with 12 bases fitting TRBD1. V gave up 5 bases and J gave up 6 bases; unmatched junction bases: 4. This CDR3 is built from 15 residues. From germline, CDR1 is SGHNT and CDR2 YENEEA. The CDR3 sequence is CASSPGTGGAGELFF. CDR3 DNA sequence: TGTGCCAGCAGCCCCGGGACAGGGGGCGCCGGGGAGCTGTTTTTT.

Comment on this clone: Other DNA variants within this sample encode the same CDR3. The chain carries TRBV18 and TRBJ1-4, with 7 positions matching TRBD1. J gave up 3 bases and V 3 bases, and 16 bases lay outside the gene matches. The CDR3 consists of 19 residues. Germline lookup yields CDR1 KGHSH and CDR2 LQKENI. CDR3 coding DNA: TGTGCCAGCTCACCCCCCGGGACAGAGGTTTCCGACTCTAATGAAAAACTGTTTTTT. It encodes CASSPPGTEVSDSNEKLFF. Together with reference TRBV18 and TRBJ1-4, the CDR3 gives the full variable domain: NAGVMQNPRHLVRRRGQEARLRCSPMKGHSHVYWYRQLPEEGLKFMVYLQKENIIDESGMPKERFSAEFPKEGPSILRIQQVVRGDSAAYFCASSPPGTEVSDSNEKLFFGSGTQLSVL.

V is TRBV11-3 and J is TRBJ1-2; TRBD1 agrees at 7 bases. The CDR3 is 13 amino acids. V dropped 3 bases and J dropped 5; count of bases not matched to a gene: 3. Germline CDR1 reads SGHNT; CDR2 reads YENEEA. The CDR3 region has the DNA TGTGCCAGCAGCTTGGGACAGAAATATGGCTACACCTTC. Encoded protein: CASSLGQKYGYTF.